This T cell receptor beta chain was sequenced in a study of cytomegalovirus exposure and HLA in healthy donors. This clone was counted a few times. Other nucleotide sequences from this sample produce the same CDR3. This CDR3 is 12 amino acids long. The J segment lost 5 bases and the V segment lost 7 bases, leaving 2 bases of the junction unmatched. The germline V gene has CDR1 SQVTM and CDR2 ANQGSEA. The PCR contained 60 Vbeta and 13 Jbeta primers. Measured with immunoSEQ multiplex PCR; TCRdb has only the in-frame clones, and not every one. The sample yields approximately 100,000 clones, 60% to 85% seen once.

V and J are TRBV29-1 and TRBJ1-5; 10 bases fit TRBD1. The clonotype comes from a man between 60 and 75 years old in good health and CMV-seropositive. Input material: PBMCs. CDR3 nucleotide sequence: TGCAGCGCTGGGACAGGGGATCAGCCCCAGCATTTT. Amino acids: CSAGTGDQPQHF.